This T cell receptor (beta chain) appears in the sequencing data of a study of shared clonotypes between healthy human individuals. Whole-study results and caveats: Blood was the only sampled material, and tissue repertoires likely differ.

About this clone itself: The antigen remains unidentified.

Per the authors' pipeline: Filtering differed because ImmunoSEQ produced junction-only sequences that carried no quality scores. Profiled with immunoSEQ multiplex PCR; TCRdb holds only in-frame clones, not every one. V and J calls plus clone size are reproduced from that table; the DNA served to infer D and trimming. The repertoire holds around 1 million clones, with 76% as singletons. In germline, CDR1 is SGHRS, CDR2 YFSETQ. The ends lost 3 bases at V and 9 bases at J; junction bases unmatched: 4. This CDR3 region has 13 residues. What was sequenced was memory CD4+ T cells sorted from blood. As to subset: CD45RA-negative fraction. V gene TRBV5-1 combines with J gene TRBJ2-1; 9 bases fit TRBD1. This TCR was recovered from a man aged 18 to 30 in good health. CDR3 coding DNA: TGCGCCAGCAGCTGGGGACAGGGACGTGAGCAGTTCTTC. It is translated as CASSWGQGREQFF.